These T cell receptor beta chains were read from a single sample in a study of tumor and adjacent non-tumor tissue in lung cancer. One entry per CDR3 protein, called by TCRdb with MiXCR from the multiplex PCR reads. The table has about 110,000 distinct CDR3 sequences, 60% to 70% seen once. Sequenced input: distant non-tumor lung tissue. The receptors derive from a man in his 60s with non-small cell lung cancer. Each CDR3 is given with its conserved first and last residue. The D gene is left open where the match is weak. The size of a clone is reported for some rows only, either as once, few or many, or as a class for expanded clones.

CDR3 DNA: TGCGCCAGGAGCTCGTCACGGGCAGGAAACACCATATATTTT
CDR3 protein: CARSSSRAGNTIYF
V gene: TRBV4-1
clone size: .
J gene: TRBJ1-3
D gene: .

CDR3 DNA: TGTGCCGGCAGCCAAGGACAGGACCAAGAGACCCAGTATTTC
CDR3 protein: CAGSQGQDQETQYF
V gene: TRBV5-4
clone size: .
J gene: TRBJ2-5
D gene: TRBD1

CDR3 DNA: TGCAGTGTACCGGGGGCGAATGGAAACACCATATATTTT
CDR3 protein: CSVPGANGNTIYF
V gene: TRBV20-1
clone size: many
J gene: TRBJ1-3
D gene: .

CDR3 DNA: TGTGCCGGCAGTCCCCTGCGGTGGGGTTACAATGAGCAGTTCTTT
CDR3 protein: CAGSPLRWGYNEQFF
V gene: TRBV6-5
clone size: .
J gene: TRBJ2-1
D gene: .

CDR3 DNA: TGTGCCACCAGTGACCGGGTTACCTACGAGCAGTACTTC
CDR3 protein: CATSDRVTYEQYF
V gene: TRBV6-2/TRBV6-3
clone size: .
J gene: TRBJ2-7
D gene: .

CDR3 DNA: TGTGCCACCAGTTATAGTGGAGGGAATCAGCCCCAACATTTT
CDR3 protein: CATSYSGGNQPQHF
V gene: TRBV6-2/TRBV6-3
clone size: .
J gene: TRBJ1-5
D gene: .

CDR3 DNA: TGTGCCAGCAGCTTTCGCACTGGGGGCGGGAGCACAGATACGCAGTATTTT
CDR3 protein: CASSFRTGGGSTDTQYF
V gene: TRBV11-2
clone size: many
J gene: TRBJ2-3
D gene: .

CDR3 DNA: TGTGCCAGCAGTACCGGGGGCCTCTCTAGGACAGATACGCAGTATTTT
CDR3 protein: CASSTGGLSRTDTQYF
V gene: TRBV6-2/TRBV6-3
clone size: many
J gene: TRBJ2-3
D gene: .

CDR3 DNA: TGCGCCAGCAGTAAGACTGTTTCCCCCGGGGAGCTGTTTTTT
CDR3 protein: CASSKTVSPGELFF
V gene: TRBV6-2/TRBV6-3
clone size: .
J gene: TRBJ2-2
D gene: .

CDR3 DNA: TGTGCCAGCAGTCGTGAGGCGGCAGGAGAGACCCAGTACTTC
CDR3 protein: CASSREAAGETQYF
V gene: TRBV6-5
clone size: .
J gene: TRBJ2-5
D gene: .

CDR3 DNA: TGTGCCAGCAGTTACTTGTTGGGACTAGCGGATGTATTAAATGAGCAGTTCTTC
CDR3 protein: CASSYLLGLADVLNEQFF
V gene: TRBV6-2/TRBV6-3
clone size: .
J gene: TRBJ2-1
D gene: TRBD2

CDR3 DNA: TGTGCCACCAGTGAGAACTCAGGGGATGAGCAATTCTTC
CDR3 protein: CATSENSGDEQFF
V gene: TRBV10-3
clone size: once
J gene: TRBJ2-1
D gene: .

CDR3 DNA: TGTGCCAGCAGTGAAGCGCTAGACCCCTATGGCTACACCTTC
CDR3 protein: CASSEALDPYGYTF
V gene: TRBV6-1
clone size: many
J gene: TRBJ1-2
D gene: .

CDR3 DNA: TGTGCCAGAAGGCCCTGGGGCAGCTTTACAGTCCTCTCGGTCCGGGAGCTGTTTTTT
CDR3 protein: CARRPWGSFTVLSVRELFF
V gene: TRBV6-5
clone size: .
J gene: TRBJ2-2
D gene: .

CDR3 DNA: TGTGCCAGCAGCTTGGGGGGGAGCCAGGTGGACAATGAGCAGTTCTTC
CDR3 protein: CASSLGGSQVDNEQFF
V gene: TRBV5-4
clone size: many
J gene: TRBJ2-1
D gene: .

CDR3 DNA: TGTGCCAGAAGTCTCCGCAGGGAGACAAACATTCGGTACTTC
CDR3 protein: CARSLRRETNIRYF
V gene: TRBV6-5
clone size: .
J gene: TRBJ2-4
D gene: .

CDR3 DNA: TGTGCCAGCAGGGAGACAGGGGTGAACACTGAAGTTTTCTTT
CDR3 protein: CASRETGVNTEVFF
V gene: TRBV28
clone size: .
J gene: TRBJ1-1
D gene: TRBD1

CDR3 DNA: TGTGCCAGCAGCGACACCATGAGCTACGAGCAGTACTTC
CDR3 protein: CASSDTMSYEQYF
V gene: TRBV7-8
clone size: many
J gene: TRBJ2-7
D gene: .

CDR3 DNA: TGTGCCAGCAGTTTGGGGGGCAGGTACGATCATTACTTC
CDR3 protein: CASSLGGRYDHYF
V gene: TRBV12-3/TRBV12-4
clone size: .
J gene: TRBJ2-7
D gene: .

CDR3 DNA: TGCGCCAGCAGTGAGTCGAGTTTCCCGAACACTGAAGCTTTCTTT
CDR3 protein: CASSESSFPNTEAFF
V gene: TRBV10-1
clone size: many
J gene: TRBJ1-1
D gene: .

CDR3 DNA: TGTGCCAACAGTTACTCGGGTCACGGATGGGCGGATGAGCAGTTCTTC
CDR3 protein: CANSYSGHGWADEQFF
V gene: TRBV6-2/TRBV6-3
clone size: .
J gene: TRBJ2-1
D gene: .

CDR3 DNA: TGTGCCAGCAGTCCACAGGTGGGTCCCTACAAGCAGTACTTC
CDR3 protein: CASSPQVGPYKQYF
V gene: TRBV11-2
clone size: .
J gene: TRBJ2-7
D gene: .

CDR3 DNA: TGTGCTATCAGTGATACTACAGGGGCCCCCACCCACGAGCAGTACTTC
CDR3 protein: CAISDTTGAPTHEQYF
V gene: TRBV10-3
clone size: few
J gene: TRBJ2-7
D gene: TRBD1

CDR3 DNA: TGTGCCAGCAGCTTAGTGGTATTCAATGAGCAGTTCTTC
CDR3 protein: CASSLVVFNEQFF
V gene: TRBV11-3
clone size: medium-sized
J gene: TRBJ2-1
D gene: .

CDR3 DNA: TGCAGTGTTGTGGGCAGGGTAGGTTCTCCGGACAATGGGCAGTTCTTC
CDR3 protein: CSVVGRVGSPDNGQFF
V gene: TRBV29-1
clone size: .
J gene: TRBJ2-1
D gene: .

CDR3 DNA: TGTGCCAGCCGCACGGGGGGGAGGCTGAATCAGCCCCAGCATTTT
CDR3 protein: CASRTGGRLNQPQHF
V gene: TRBV6-5
clone size: .
J gene: TRBJ1-5
D gene: .

CDR3 DNA: TGTGCCAGCAGCTTTCAGCGGGGGGCCACAGATACGCAGTATTTT
CDR3 protein: CASSFQRGATDTQYF
V gene: TRBV7-9
clone size: many
J gene: TRBJ2-3
D gene: TRBD2

CDR3 DNA: TGTACCAGCAGCTTATCATACACCAGGGAGCTGTTTTTT
CDR3 protein: CTSSLSYTRELFF
V gene: TRBV11-3
clone size: .
J gene: TRBJ2-2
D gene: .

CDR3 DNA: TGTGCCAGCGGTAGGACTAACCCAACCTACGAGCGGTACTTC
CDR3 protein: CASGRTNPTYERYF
V gene: TRBV6-2/TRBV6-3
clone size: few
J gene: TRBJ2-7
D gene: .

CDR3 DNA: TGTGCCAGCAGTGGCGAGCCAGGGGCAGGGAGGGAGACCCAGTACTTC
CDR3 protein: CASSGEPGAGRETQYF
V gene: TRBV6-1
clone size: .
J gene: TRBJ2-5
D gene: .

CDR3 DNA: TGCAGTGCTAGCTGGGGGTTCTACACTGAAGCTTTCTTT
CDR3 protein: CSASWGFYTEAFF
V gene: TRBV20-1
clone size: .
J gene: TRBJ1-1
D gene: .

CDR3 DNA: TGTGCCATCAGTGAGTCGAAGGTGGGCTCTGGGGCCAACGTCCTGACTTTC
CDR3 protein: CAISESKVGSGANVLTF
V gene: TRBV10-3
clone size: many
J gene: TRBJ2-6
D gene: .

CDR3 DNA: TGTGCCAGCAGCCCCGTGTTGACAGGGTCGAGTTATGGCTACACCTTC
CDR3 protein: CASSPVLTGSSYGYTF
V gene: TRBV7-2
clone size: .
J gene: TRBJ1-2
D gene: TRBD1

CDR3 DNA: TGTGCCAGCAAACGGGACAGAACCGAAAAACTGTTTTTT
CDR3 protein: CASKRDRTEKLFF
V gene: TRBV5-4
clone size: many
J gene: TRBJ1-4
D gene: TRBD1

CDR3 DNA: TGTGCCAGCAGTTCAGACAGCGGGGCGAGAGAGACCCAGTACTTC
CDR3 protein: CASSSDSGARETQYF
V gene: TRBV28
clone size: many
J gene: TRBJ2-5
D gene: TRBD2

CDR3 DNA: TGTGCCAGCAGCCCGGCTAGACAGTCCACTTTATACGATGGCTACACCTTC
CDR3 protein: CASSPARQSTLYDGYTF
V gene: TRBV5-4
clone size: many
J gene: TRBJ1-2
D gene: .

CDR3 DNA: TGTGCCAGCAGCTTGTCGGCGGGTATGCCAAGTGATGAGCAGTTCTTC
CDR3 protein: CASSLSAGMPSDEQFF
V gene: TRBV11-2
clone size: .
J gene: TRBJ2-1
D gene: .

CDR3 DNA: TGTGCCAGCAACCCCGGAGGGGGCTGGGAGCAGTACTTT
CDR3 protein: CASNPGGGWEQYF
V gene: TRBV7-9
clone size: .
J gene: TRBJ2-7
D gene: .

CDR3 DNA: TGTGCCAGCAGCCAAGACGCCCCGTTGGGGACTGACTACGAGCAGTACTTC
CDR3 protein: CASSQDAPLGTDYEQYF
V gene: TRBV4-2
clone size: many
J gene: TRBJ2-7
D gene: .

CDR3 DNA: TGTGCCAGCAAGGATGGGACGAAAAATGAAAAACTGTTTTTT
CDR3 protein: CASKDGTKNEKLFF
V gene: TRBV6-6
clone size: many
J gene: TRBJ1-4
D gene: .

CDR3 DNA: TGCGCCAGCAGCCAAGATTTGGGGATTGTATGGCTAGATGAAAAACTGTTTTTT
CDR3 protein: CASSQDLGIVWLDEKLFF
V gene: TRBV4-1
clone size: .
J gene: TRBJ1-4
D gene: .

CDR3 DNA: TGTGCCAGCAGTTTAGACCCAAGTAGCGGGGGAAACCAAGGGACCCAGTACTTC
CDR3 protein: CASSLDPSSGGNQGTQYF
V gene: TRBV12-3/TRBV12-4
clone size: .
J gene: TRBJ2-5
D gene: TRBD2

CDR3 DNA: TGTGTCAGCAGTTACCGAACCGGGGAACTGTTTTTT
CDR3 protein: CVSSYRTGELFF
V gene: TRBV6-5
clone size: few
J gene: TRBJ2-2
D gene: .

CDR3 DNA: TGCAGCGTTGAAGGTTTTTCCGGGATGGGATCCTACGAGCAGTACTTT
CDR3 protein: CSVEGFSGMGSYEQYF
V gene: TRBV29-1
clone size: .
J gene: TRBJ2-7
D gene: .

CDR3 DNA: TGTGCCAGCAGTCATCGACAGGGGGCAGGAGATACCCAGTACTTC
CDR3 protein: CASSHRQGAGDTQYF
V gene: TRBV6-6
clone size: once
J gene: TRBJ2-5
D gene: TRBD1

CDR3 DNA: TGTGCCAGCAGTCCCCCCCGGGAGGGCCTTGACAATGAGCAGTTCTTC
CDR3 protein: CASSPPREGLDNEQFF
V gene: TRBV12-3/TRBV12-4
clone size: many
J gene: TRBJ2-1
D gene: TRBD2

CDR3 DNA: TGTGCCAGCAGCTTAGCGCGGAGGGGCGACAATAATTCACCCCTCCACTTT
CDR3 protein: CASSLARRGDNNSPLHF
V gene: TRBV7-8
clone size: .
J gene: TRBJ1-6
D gene: .

CDR3 DNA: TGTGCCAGCAACCGGGACAGTCTCTACGAGCAGTACTTC
CDR3 protein: CASNRDSLYEQYF
V gene: TRBV5-4
clone size: many
J gene: TRBJ2-7
D gene: TRBD1

CDR3 DNA: TGTGCCAGCAGCTTAGATCCGGGACGCTCAGATACGCAGTATTTT
CDR3 protein: CASSLDPGRSDTQYF
V gene: TRBV7-9
clone size: .
J gene: TRBJ2-3
D gene: .

CDR3 DNA: TGTGCCAGCAGTTTGGGTCTAGGGTACACTGAAGCTTTCTTT
CDR3 protein: CASSLGLGYTEAFF
V gene: TRBV6-5
clone size: once
J gene: TRBJ1-1
D gene: .

CDR3 DNA: TGTGCCAGCAGCTCACCCATGGCTAGACAGACACCTCATGACACTGAAGCTTTCTTT
CDR3 protein: CASSSPMARQTPHDTEAFF
V gene: TRBV5-6
clone size: .
J gene: TRBJ1-1
D gene: .

CDR3 DNA: TGTGCCAGCAGAGGACGAGAGACAGGGGGCTACGAGCAGTCCTTC
CDR3 protein: CASRGRETGGYEQSF
V gene: TRBV11-1
clone size: .
J gene: TRBJ2-7
D gene: TRBD1

CDR3 DNA: TGCAGCGCCAGGGGGGTAGTAGATGAGCATTTCTTC
CDR3 protein: CSARGVVDEHFF
V gene: TRBV29-1
clone size: once
J gene: TRBJ2-1
D gene: .

CDR3 DNA: TGCGCCATCAGCCAAGATCAGGTTAGCGGGAGTTACGAGCAATACTTC
CDR3 protein: CAISQDQVSGSYEQYF
V gene: TRBV4-3
clone size: .
J gene: TRBJ2-7
D gene: TRBD2

CDR3 DNA: TGTGCCAGCAGTGGGGGCCTAGCGGGAGCCCAAGAGACCCAGTACTTC
CDR3 protein: CASSGGLAGAQETQYF
V gene: TRBV2
clone size: .
J gene: TRBJ2-5
D gene: TRBD2

CDR3 DNA: TGTGCCAGCAGGGGGACAGGGAAGAATGAAAAACTGTTTTTT
CDR3 protein: CASRGTGKNEKLFF
V gene: TRBV6-5
clone size: many
J gene: TRBJ1-4
D gene: TRBD1

CDR3 DNA: TGCGCCAGCAGCCAATATACCAACATTCAGCACTTC
CDR3 protein: CASSQYTNIQHF
V gene: TRBV4-3
clone size: few
J gene: TRBJ2-4
D gene: .